This entry describes one TCR beta chain. The V gene's germline CDR1 is GTSNPN and CDR2 SVGIG (reference sequence). The CDR3 runs to 14 residues. With 0 bases removed from V and 3 bases from J, the gap between germline ends came to 11 bases. The data stem from a study of blood T cell repertoires in COVID-19. TCRdb keeps only in-frame clones here, not all; method: immunoSEQ multiplex PCR. The table lists under 250,000 clones, approximately 80% of them singletons, with about 1.3% in the top ten. The source material was PBMCs or T cells enriched from blood (not recorded which). The source is a woman aged 40 to 50 with acute COVID-19. The chain is built from TRBV30 and TRBJ1-2; D not certain. Here the CDR3 reads CAWSVENLYYGYTF. For the CDR3, the DNA is TGTGCCTGGAGTGTAGAAAACCTATACTATGGCTACACCTTC.